The next 8 T cell receptor beta chains were all read from a single sample in a study of lymphopenia after photon versus proton radiotherapy. The method was immunoSEQ multiplex PCR; TCRdb's version includes in-frame clones alone and lacks a portion of them. The table has 45,000 to 65,000 clones, 92% seen once; the top ten hold about a sixth. This sample comprised peripheral blood, obtained from a patient treated with photon-based radiotherapy. These receptor sequences come from a woman in her 40s with cholangiocarcinoma.

The V gene is TRBV10-3, the J gene TRBJ2-1, with 11 bases matching TRBD2. CDR3 length: 16 amino acids. Germline assignment: CDR1 ENHRY and CDR2 SYGVKD. With V trimmed by 6 bases and J by 5 bases, 9 bases remained unmatched. CDR3 sequence reads: CAISPRTGLADNEQFF. The CDR3 DNA follows: TGTGCCATCAGCCCTAGGACGGGACTAGCGGACAATGAGCAGTTCTTC.

The chain employs TRBV11-2 and TRBJ1-1; possibly TRBD1 for D (6 bases). Germline V lookup: CDR1 SGHAT, CDR2 FQNNGV. The CDR3 runs 14 residues. Trimming stripped 5 bases from V and 1 base from J, with 11 bases between. The CDR3: CASSATGRNTEAFF. The DNA of the CDR3 is TGTGCCAGCAGCGCTACAGGGAGGAACACTGAAGCTTTCTTT.

The chain couples TRBV28 to TRBJ2-7, with D possibly matching TRBD1 (6 bases). The CDR3 spans 17 residues. V lost 3 bases and J lost 5, with 23 bases in between. CDR1 and CDR2 (germline): MDHEN, SYDVKM. The CDR3 reads CASSLTGRSPRINEQYF. The CDR3 bases are TGTGCCAGCAGTTTGACAGGTCGTTCGCCCCGTATTAACGAGCAGTACTTC.

V usage is TRBV5-1 and J usage is TRBJ2-7; D is uncertain. V was cut by 4 bases and J by 1 base, with 15 bases left in between. CDR1 SGHRS and CDR2 YFSETQ come from the germline V gene. CDR3 length equals 15 residues. DNA of the CDR3: TGCGCCAGCAGCGTGGACGTGGCGGATTCCTACGAGCAGTACTTC. Translation: CASSVDVADSYEQYF. The variable domain in full, completed from reference TRBV5-1 and TRBJ2-7, reads KAGVTQTPRYLIKTRGQQVTLSCSPISGHRSVSWYQQTPGQGLQFLFEYFSETQRNKGNFPGRFSGRQFSNSRSEMNVSTLELGDSALYLCASSVDVADSYEQYFGPGTRLTVT.

For this clone: Compared with germline, one end of the junction differs, possibly owing to a read error. J is TRBJ1-1 and V is TRBV13; tentatively, D is TRBD1 (5 bases). The V gene's germline CDR1 is PRHDT and CDR2 FYEKMQ (reference sequence). The CDR3 is 14 residues long. The CDR3 protein is CASSLGEFKTEAFF. CDR3 bases: TGTGCCAGCAGCCTAGGGGAATTTAAGACTGAAGCTTTCTTT. The full variable domain, its missing parts supplied by reference TRBV13 and TRBJ1-1, is AAGVIQSPRHLIKEKRETATLKCYPIPRHDTVYWYQQGPGQDPQFLISFYEKMQSDKGSIPDRFSAQQFSDYHSELNMSSLELGDSALYFCASSLGEFKTEAFFGQGTRLTVV.

The chain combines TRBV4-1 with TRBJ2-4; no clear D gene. The germline CDR1 and CDR2 sequences are MGHRA and YSYEKL. The V end was cut by 0 bases, the J end by 1 base, with 10 bases between. This CDR3 is 16 amino acids long. This CDR3 is CASSQEAPPAKNIQYF. The CDR3 nucleotides are TGCGCCAGCAGCCAAGAAGCCCCCCCCGCCAAAAACATTCAGTACTTC.

The V and J genes are TRBV7-9 and TRBJ1-6; tentatively, D is TRBD1 (5 bases). Germline CDR1 and CDR2: SEHNR and FQNEAQ (reference sequence). Trimming stripped 2 bases from V and 4 bases from J, with 9 bases between. This CDR3 has 15 amino acids. CDR3 sequence reads: CASSLSTAYNSPLHF. CDR3 DNA sequence: TGTGCCAGCAGCTTATCGACAGCTTATAATTCACCCCTCCACTTT.

The chain joins TRBV6-1 to TRBJ1-4; no clear D. This CDR3 spans 14 amino acids. The germline gives CDR1 MNHNS, CDR2 SASEGT. Deletions cut 10 bases from V and 1 base from J, with 13 bases between. CDR3 protein: CATLPWGTNEKLFF. DNA for the CDR3: TGTGCCACCCTCCCATGGGGAACTAATGAAAAACTGTTTTTT.